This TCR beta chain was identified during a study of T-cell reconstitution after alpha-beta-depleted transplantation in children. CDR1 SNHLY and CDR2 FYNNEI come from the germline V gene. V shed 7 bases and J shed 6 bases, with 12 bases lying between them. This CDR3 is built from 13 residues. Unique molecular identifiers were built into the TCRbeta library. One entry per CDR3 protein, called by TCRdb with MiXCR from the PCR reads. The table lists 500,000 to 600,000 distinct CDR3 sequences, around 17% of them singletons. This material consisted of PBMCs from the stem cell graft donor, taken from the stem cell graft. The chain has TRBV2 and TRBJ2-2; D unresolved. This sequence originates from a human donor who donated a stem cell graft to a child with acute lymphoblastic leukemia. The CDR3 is CASTERFAGELFF. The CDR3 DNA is TGTGCCAGCACGGAAAGGTTCGCCGGGGAGCTGTTTTTT. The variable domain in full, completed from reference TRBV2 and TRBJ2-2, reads EPEVTQTPSHQVTQMGQEVILRCVPISNHLYFYWYRQILGQKVEFLVSFYNNEISEKSEIFDDQFSVERPDGSNFTLKIRSTKLEDSAMYFCASTERFAGELFFGEGSRLTVL.